This TCR beta chain was retrieved from a study of blood T cell repertoires in COVID-19. In germline, CDR1 is MDHEN, CDR2 SYDVKM. With V trimmed by 5 bases and J by 2 bases, 12 bases remained unmatched. The CDR3 sequence is 17 residues long. Here immunoSEQ multiplex PCR was the method, and the copy in TCRdb shows in-frame clones only, minus some. The repertoire holds more than 85,000 clones, around nine tenths seen once, with 1.9% in the top ten. The clonotype originates from a woman aged 45-65 years with COVID-19, enrolled during active disease. The rearrangement uses TRBV28 and TRBJ2-3, with TRBD1 identical over 8 bases. Material: peripheral blood. CDR3 region: CASSPPGQAYPTDTQYF. The CDR3, as DNA: TGTGCCAGCAGTCCACCGGGACAGGCGTATCCCACAGATACGCAGTATTTT.